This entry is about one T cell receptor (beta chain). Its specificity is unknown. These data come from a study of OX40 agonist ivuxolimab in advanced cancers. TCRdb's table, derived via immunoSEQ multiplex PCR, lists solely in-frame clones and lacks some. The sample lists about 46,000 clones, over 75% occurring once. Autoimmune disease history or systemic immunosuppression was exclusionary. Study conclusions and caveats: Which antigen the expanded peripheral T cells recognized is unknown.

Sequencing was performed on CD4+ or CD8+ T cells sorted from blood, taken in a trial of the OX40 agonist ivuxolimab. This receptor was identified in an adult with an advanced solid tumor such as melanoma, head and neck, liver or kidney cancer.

This CDR3 is CASKFGSSGANVLTF. The CDR3 bases are TGTGCCAGCAAATTCGGGAGCTCTGGGGCCAACGTCCTGACTTTC. The V and J genes are TRBV7-8 and TRBJ2-6; D might be TRBD2 (6 bases). Germline loops: CDR1 SGHVS, CDR2 FQNEAQ. This CDR3 has 15 amino acids. The V end was cut by 7 bases, the J end by 0 bases, with 10 bases between.